This TCR beta chain was sequenced in a study of blood T cell repertoires in COVID-19. The germline gives CDR1 LGHDT, CDR2 YNNKEL (reference sequence). The V end lost 4 bases, the J end lost 4 bases, and 13 bases lay between the germline ends. The CDR3 runs 15 residues. Profiling relied on immunoSEQ multiplex PCR, and the TCRdb table lists in-frame clones only, not all of them. This sample has fewer than 450,000 clones; roughly 86% occur once, and the top ten carry around 2%. Input material: PBMCs or T cells enriched from blood (not recorded which). The rearrangement uses TRBV3-1 (or the pseudogene TRBV3-2) and TRBJ2-2; a possible D gene is TRBD1 (5 bases). The clonotype comes from a woman aged 35 to 49 with acute COVID-19. CDR3 protein: CASSLQGMSTGELFF. CDR3 DNA: TGTGCCAGCAGCCTCCAGGGAATGTCCACCGGGGAGCTGTTTTTT.